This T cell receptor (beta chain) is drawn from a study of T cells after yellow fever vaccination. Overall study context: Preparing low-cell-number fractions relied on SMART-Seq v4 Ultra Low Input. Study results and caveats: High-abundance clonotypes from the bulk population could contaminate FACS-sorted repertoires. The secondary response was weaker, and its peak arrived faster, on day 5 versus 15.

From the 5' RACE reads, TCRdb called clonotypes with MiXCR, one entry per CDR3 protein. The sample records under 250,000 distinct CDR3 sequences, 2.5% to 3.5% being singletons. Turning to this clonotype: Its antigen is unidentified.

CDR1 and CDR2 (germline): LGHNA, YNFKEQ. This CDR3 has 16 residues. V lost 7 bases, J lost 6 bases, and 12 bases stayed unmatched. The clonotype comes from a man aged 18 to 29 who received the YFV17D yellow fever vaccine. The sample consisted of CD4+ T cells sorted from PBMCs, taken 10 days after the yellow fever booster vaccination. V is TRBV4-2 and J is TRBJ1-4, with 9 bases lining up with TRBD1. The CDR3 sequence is CASTNGDRGTDEKLFF. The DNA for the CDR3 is TGTGCCAGCACGAATGGAGACAGGGGGACCGATGAAAAACTGTTTTTT.